This passage covers 6 T cell receptor beta chains from one sample sequenced in a study of blood T cell repertoires in COVID-19. Repertoires were generated with immunoSEQ multiplex PCR, while TCRdb's copy carries only in-frame clones and drops some. This repertoire shows under 200,000 clones, 80% to 85% found once; its top ten account for 13% to 15%. Sequences were obtained from peripheral blood. The receptor set was obtained from a man aged 18 to 29 with active or convalescent COVID-19.

The CDR3 protein is CASGPGQGSGANVLTF. The DNA for the CDR3 is TGTGCCAGTGGACCGGGACAGGGCTCTGGGGCCAACGTCCTGACTTTC. V usage is TRBV2 and J usage is TRBJ2-6; 9 bases are shared with TRBD1. V shed 9 bases and J 0 bases; nucleotides not matched to a gene: 6. This CDR3 has 16 residues. Germline CDR1 is SNHLY and CDR2 is FYNNEI.

This clone appeared once. The chain has TRBV7-8 and TRBJ2-5, with 8 bases identical to TRBD1. The CDR3 loop spans 16 amino acids. Looked up from germline, CDR1 is SGHVS and CDR2 is FQNEAQ. The V gene end was trimmed by 2 bases and the J gene end by 2 bases; junction bases not matched to a gene: 7. The DNA of the CDR3 is TGTGCCAGCAGCTTAATGGACAGGGTTCGACAAGAGACCCAGTACTTC. Its translation: CASSLMDRVRQETQYF.

The J gene is TRBJ2-2, the V gene TRBV30, with D maybe TRBD1 (5 bases). Germline V gene lookup returns CDR1 GTSNPN and CDR2 SVGIG (reference sequence). This CDR3 comprises 13 residues. The V and J ends lost 4 bases and 5 bases respectively, with 11 bases between them. CDR3 loop: CAWKRQLTGELFF. CDR3 in DNA: TGTGCCTGGAAGCGACAGCTTACCGGGGAGCTGTTTTTT.

The chain combines TRBV5-4 with TRBJ2-1; 7 bases are shared with TRBD1. The CDR3 has 14 amino acids. Germline-derived CDR1 and CDR2 are SGHNT and YYREEE (reference sequence). With V trimmed by 4 bases and J by 8 bases, 9 bases remained unmatched. Here the CDR3 DNA reads TGTGCCAGCAGCGTACGACAGGGTCTTCATGAGCAGTTCTTC. It encodes CASSVRQGLHEQFF.

This rearrangement joins TRBV7-3 to TRBJ2-1; 13 bases fit TRBD2. The CDR3 covers 15 residues. Germline assignment: CDR1 SGHTA and CDR2 FQGTGA. Germline trimming cut 7 bases from V and 9 bases from J; bases unmatched to any gene: 9. CDR3 DNA: TGTGCCAGCACTCCGGGACTAGCGGGAAACGGTGAGCAGTTCTTC. It codes for CASTPGLAGNGEQFF.

The chain employs TRBV2 and TRBJ2-2; 14 positions match TRBD2. Germline V gives CDR1 SNHLY, CDR2 FYNNEI. Losses at the gene ends were 10 bases for V and 3 bases for J; bases not matched to a gene: 10. The CDR3 runs to 17 residues. CDR3 nucleotide sequence: TGTGCCACCCCAGGGACTAGCGGGAGAGCGGACACCGGGGAGCTGTTTTTT. Translating it yields CATPGTSGRADTGELFF.